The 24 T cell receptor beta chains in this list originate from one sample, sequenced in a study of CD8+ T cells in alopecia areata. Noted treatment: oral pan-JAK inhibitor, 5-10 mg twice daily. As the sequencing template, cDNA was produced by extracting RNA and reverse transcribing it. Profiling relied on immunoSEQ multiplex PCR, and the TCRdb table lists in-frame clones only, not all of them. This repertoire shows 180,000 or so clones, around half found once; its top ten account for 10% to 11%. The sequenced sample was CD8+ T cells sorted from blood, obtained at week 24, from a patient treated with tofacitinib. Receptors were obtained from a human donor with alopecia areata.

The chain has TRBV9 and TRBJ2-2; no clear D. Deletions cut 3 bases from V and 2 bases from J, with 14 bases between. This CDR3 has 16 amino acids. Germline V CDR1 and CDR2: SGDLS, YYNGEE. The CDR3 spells CASSGVEAANTGELFF. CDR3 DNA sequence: TGTGCCAGCAGCGGAGTCGAGGCAGCAAACACCGGGGAGCTGTTTTTT. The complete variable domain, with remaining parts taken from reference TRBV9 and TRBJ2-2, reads DSGVTQTPKHLITATGQRVTLRCSPRSGDLSVYWYQQSLDQGLQFLIQYYNGEERAKGNILERFSAQQFPDLHSELNLSSLELGDSALYFCASSGVEAANTGELFFGEGSRLTVL.

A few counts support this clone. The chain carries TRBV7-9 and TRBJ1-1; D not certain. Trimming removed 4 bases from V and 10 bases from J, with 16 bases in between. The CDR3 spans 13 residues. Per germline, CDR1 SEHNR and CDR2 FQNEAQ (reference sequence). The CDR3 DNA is TGTGCCAGCAGCTCGGACGCTAGGAGTGGAGCTTTCTTT. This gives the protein CASSSDARSGAFF.

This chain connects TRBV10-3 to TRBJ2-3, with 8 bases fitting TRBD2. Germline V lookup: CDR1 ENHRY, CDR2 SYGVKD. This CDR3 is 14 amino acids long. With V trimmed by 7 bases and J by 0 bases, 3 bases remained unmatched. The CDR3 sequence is CAIKAGGSTDTQYF. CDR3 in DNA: TGTGCCATCAAGGCGGGGGGAAGCACAGATACGCAGTATTTT.

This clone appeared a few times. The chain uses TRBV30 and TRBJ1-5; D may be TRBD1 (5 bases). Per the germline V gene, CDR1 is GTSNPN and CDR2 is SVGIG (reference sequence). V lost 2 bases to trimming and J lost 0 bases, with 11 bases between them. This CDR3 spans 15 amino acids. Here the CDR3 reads CAWSLTADSNQPQHF. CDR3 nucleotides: TGTGCCTGGAGTTTGACAGCAGATAGCAATCAGCCCCAGCATTTT.

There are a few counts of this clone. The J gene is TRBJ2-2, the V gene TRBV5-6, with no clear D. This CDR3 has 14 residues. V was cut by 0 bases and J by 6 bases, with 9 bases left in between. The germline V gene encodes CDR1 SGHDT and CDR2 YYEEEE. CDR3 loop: CASSLVSDPGELFF. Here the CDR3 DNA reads TGTGCCAGCAGCTTGGTATCCGACCCCGGGGAGCTGTTTTTT.

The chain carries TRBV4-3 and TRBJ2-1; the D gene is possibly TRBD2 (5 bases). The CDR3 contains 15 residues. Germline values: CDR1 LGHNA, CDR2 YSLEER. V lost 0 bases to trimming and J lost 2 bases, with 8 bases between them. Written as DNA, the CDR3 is TGCGCCAGCAGCCAAGAGGGGAGCCCCTACAATGAGCAGTTCTTC. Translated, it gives CASSQEGSPYNEQFF.

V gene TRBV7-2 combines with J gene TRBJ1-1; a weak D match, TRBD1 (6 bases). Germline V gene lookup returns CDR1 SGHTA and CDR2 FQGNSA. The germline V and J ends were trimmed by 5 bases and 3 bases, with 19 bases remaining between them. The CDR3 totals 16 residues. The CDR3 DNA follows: TGTGCCAGCAGCCTACCGTACGGAGGGGGAGACACTGAAGCTTTCTTT. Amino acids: CASSLPYGGGDTEAFF.

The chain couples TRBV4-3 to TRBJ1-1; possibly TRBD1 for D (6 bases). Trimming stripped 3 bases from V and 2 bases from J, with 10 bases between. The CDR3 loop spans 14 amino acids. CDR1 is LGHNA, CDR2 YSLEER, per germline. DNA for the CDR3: TGCGCCAGCAGCCAGTCAGGGGCTAACACTGAAGCTTTCTTT. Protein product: CASSQSGANTEAFF.

The CDR3 region is CASSFGHGNQPQHF. In nucleotides, the CDR3 is TGTGCCAGTAGCTTCGGACACGGTAATCAGCCCCAGCATTTT. This chain links TRBV19 with TRBJ1-5; D perhaps matches TRBD1 (5 bases). The ends were cut back, 6 bases at V and 4 bases at J, with 13 bases in the middle. The CDR3 is made up of 14 amino acids. Looked up from germline, CDR1 is LNHDA and CDR2 is SQIVND (reference sequence).

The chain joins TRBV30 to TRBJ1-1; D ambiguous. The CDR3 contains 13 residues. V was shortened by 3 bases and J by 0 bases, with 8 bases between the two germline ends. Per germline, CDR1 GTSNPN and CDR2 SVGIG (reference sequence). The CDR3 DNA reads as TGTGCCTGGAGCCTGGCCCTGAACACTGAAGCTTTCTTT. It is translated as CAWSLALNTEAFF. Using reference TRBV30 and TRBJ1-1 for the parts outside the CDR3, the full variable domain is SQTIHQWPATLVQPVGSPLSLECTVEGTSNPNLYWYRQAAGRGLQLLFYSVGIGQISSEVPQNLSASRPQDRQFILSSKKLLLSDSGFYLCAWSLALNTEAFFGQGTRLTVV.

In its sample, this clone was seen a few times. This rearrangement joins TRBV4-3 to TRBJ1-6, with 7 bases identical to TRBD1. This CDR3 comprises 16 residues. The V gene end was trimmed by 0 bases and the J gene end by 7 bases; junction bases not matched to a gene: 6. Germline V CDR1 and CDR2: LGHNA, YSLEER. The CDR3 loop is CASSQDWAGGNSPLHF. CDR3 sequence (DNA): TGCGCCAGCAGCCAAGATTGGGCAGGGGGGAATTCACCCCTCCACTTT.

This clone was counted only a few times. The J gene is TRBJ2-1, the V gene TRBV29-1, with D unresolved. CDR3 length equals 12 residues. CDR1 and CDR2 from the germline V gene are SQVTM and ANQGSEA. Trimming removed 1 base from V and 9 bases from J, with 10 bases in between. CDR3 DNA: TGCAGCGTTGAAGTGGCAGGTGTTGAGCAGTTCTTC. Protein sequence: CSVEVAGVEQFF.

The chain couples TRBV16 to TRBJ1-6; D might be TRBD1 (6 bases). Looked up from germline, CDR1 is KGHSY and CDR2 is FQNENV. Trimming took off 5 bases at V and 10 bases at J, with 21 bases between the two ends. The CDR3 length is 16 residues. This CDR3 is CASSWGLEGVGSPLHF. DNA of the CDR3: TGTGCCAGCAGCTGGGGACTCGAGGGGGTGGGGTCACCCCTCCACTTT. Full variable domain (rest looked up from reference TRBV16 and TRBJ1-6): GEEVAQTPKHLVRGEGQKAKLYCAPIKGHSYVFWYQQVLKNEFKFLISFQNENVFDETGMPKERFSAKCLPNSPCSLEIQATKLEDSAVYFCASSWGLEGVGSPLHFGNGTRLTVT.

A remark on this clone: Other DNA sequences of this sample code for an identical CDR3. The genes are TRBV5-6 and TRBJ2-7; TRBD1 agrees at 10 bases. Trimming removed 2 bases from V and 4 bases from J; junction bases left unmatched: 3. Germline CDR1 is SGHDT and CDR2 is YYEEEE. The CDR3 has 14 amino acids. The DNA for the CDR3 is TGTGCCAGCAGCTTCGGGACAGGGGATTACGAGCAGTACTTC. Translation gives CASSFGTGDYEQYF. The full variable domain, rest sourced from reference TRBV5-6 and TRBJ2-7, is DAGVTQSPTHLIKTRGQQVTLRCSPKSGHDTVSWYQQALGQGPQFIFQYYEEEERQRGNFPDRFSGHQFPNYSSELNVNALLLGDSALYLCASSFGTGDYEQYFGPGTRLTVT.

The CDR3 loop is CAWSGEGQVYGYTF. DNA for the CDR3: TGTGCCTGGAGTGGGGAAGGACAGGTCTATGGCTACACCTTC. The chain is built from TRBV30 and TRBJ1-2; 7 bases map to TRBD1. The CDR3 is 14 residues long. V gave up 1 base and J gave up 4 bases; unmatched junction bases: 6. Germline CDR1 GTSNPN, CDR2 SVGIG (reference sequence). Based on the CDR3 plus reference TRBV30 and TRBJ1-2, the full variable domain is SQTIHQWPATLVQPVGSPLSLECTVEGTSNPNLYWYRQAAGRGLQLLFYSVGIGQISSEVPQNLSASRPQDRQFILSSKKLLLSDSGFYLCAWSGEGQVYGYTFGSGTRLTVV.

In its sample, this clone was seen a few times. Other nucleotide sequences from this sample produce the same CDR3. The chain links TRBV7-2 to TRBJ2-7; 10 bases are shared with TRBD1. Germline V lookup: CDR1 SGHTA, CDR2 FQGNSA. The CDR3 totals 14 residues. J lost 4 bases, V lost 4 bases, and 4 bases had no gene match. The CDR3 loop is CASSSGTGAYEQYF. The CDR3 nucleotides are TGTGCCAGCAGCTCCGGGACAGGGGCGTACGAGCAGTACTTC.

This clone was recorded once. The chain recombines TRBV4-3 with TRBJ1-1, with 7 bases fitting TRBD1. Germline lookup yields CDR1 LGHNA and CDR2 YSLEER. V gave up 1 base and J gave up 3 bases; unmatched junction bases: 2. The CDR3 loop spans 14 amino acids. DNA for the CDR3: TGCGCCAGCAGCCAAGGGACAGGCCACACTGAAGCTTTCTTT. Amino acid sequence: CASSQGTGHTEAFF.

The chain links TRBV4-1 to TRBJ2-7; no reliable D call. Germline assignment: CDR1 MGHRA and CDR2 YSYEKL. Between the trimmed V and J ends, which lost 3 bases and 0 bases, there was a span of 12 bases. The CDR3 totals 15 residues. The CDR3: CASSHFSDGSYEQYF. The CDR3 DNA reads TGCGCCAGCAGCCACTTCTCGGACGGCTCCTACGAGCAGTACTTC.

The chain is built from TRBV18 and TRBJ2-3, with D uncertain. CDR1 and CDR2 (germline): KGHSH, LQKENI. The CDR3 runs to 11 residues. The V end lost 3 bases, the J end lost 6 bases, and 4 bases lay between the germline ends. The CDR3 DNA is TGTGCCAGCTCACCCGGCGATACGCAGTATTTT. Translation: CASSPGDTQYF.

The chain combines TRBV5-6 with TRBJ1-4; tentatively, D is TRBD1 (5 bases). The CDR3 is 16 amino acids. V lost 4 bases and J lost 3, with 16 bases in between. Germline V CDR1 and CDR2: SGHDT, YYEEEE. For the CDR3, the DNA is TGTGCCAGCAGCCGAACATGGTTGACAGCTAATGAAAAACTGTTTTTT. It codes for CASSRTWLTANEKLFF.

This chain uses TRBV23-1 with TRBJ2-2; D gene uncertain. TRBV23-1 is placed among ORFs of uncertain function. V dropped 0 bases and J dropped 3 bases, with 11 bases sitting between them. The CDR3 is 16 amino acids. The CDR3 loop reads CASSQSKRFDTGELFF. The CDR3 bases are TGCGCCAGCAGTCAATCGAAACGGTTCGACACCGGGGAGCTGTTTTTT.

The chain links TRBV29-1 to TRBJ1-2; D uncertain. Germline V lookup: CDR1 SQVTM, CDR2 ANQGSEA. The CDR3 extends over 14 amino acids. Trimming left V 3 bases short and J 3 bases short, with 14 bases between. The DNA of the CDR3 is TGCAGCGTTGAGAGGTCAGATGAGTACTATGGCTACACCTTC. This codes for CSVERSDEYYGYTF.

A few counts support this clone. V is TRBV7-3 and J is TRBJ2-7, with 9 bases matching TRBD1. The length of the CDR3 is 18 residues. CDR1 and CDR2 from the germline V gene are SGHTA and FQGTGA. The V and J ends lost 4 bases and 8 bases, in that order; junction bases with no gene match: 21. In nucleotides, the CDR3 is TGTGCCAGCAGCTGGGACAGGGACCCCACCGGTGAACCTACGAAGCAGTACTTC. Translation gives CASSWDRDPTGEPTKQYF.

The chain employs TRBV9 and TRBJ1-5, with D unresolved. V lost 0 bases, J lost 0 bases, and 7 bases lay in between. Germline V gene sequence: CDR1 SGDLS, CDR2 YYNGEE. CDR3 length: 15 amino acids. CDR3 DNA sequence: TGTGCCAGCAGCGTAGCTGGGGATAGCAATCAGCCCCAGCATTTT. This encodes CASSVAGDSNQPQHF.